This T cell receptor (beta chain) was sequenced for a study of cytomegalovirus exposure and HLA in healthy donors. Note on this clone: What it binds is unknown.

Germline-derived CDR1 and CDR2 are MNHNS and SASEGT. This CDR3 region has 15 residues. Trimming pared 1 base from V and 0 bases from J, leaving 10 bases between. It was with 60 Vbeta and 13 Jbeta primers that the PCR ran. The assay was immunoSEQ multiplex PCR, and TCRdb's table has in-frame clones only and misses some. The data contain approximately 190,000 clones, 77% of them singletons. Study-level results: TCR beta V- and J-gene trimming, according to a later analysis, was linked to a missense DCLRE1C variant. Sequencing had likely introduced a cluster of highly shared sequence variants as an artifact. Listed as cytomegalovirus-associated were more than 150 TCR beta chains.

The receptor was derived from a woman aged 25 to 39 in good health and CMV-seropositive. This chain connects TRBV6-1 to TRBJ2-7; D may be TRBD2 (5 bases). Sequencing was performed on PBMCs. The DNA for the CDR3 is TGTGCCAGCAGTGAAGAAGGAGGTAGCTCCTACGAGCAGTACTTC. This gives the protein CASSEEGGSSYEQYF.